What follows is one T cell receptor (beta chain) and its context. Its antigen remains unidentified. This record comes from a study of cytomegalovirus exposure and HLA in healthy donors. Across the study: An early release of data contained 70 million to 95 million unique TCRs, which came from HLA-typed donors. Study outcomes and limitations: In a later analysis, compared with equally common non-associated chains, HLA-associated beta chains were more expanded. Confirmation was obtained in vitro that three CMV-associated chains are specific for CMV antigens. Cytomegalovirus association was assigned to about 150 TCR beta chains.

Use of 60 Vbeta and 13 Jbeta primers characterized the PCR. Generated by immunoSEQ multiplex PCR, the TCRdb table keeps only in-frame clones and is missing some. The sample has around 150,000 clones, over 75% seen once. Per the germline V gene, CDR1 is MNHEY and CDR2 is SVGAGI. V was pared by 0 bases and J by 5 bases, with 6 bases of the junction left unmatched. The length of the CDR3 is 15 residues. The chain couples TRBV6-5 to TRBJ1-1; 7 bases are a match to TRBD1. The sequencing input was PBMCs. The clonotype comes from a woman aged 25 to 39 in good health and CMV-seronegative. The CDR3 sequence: CASSYSPGGSTEAFF. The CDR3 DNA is TGTGCCAGCAGTTACTCTCCAGGGGGATCAACTGAAGCTTTCTTT.